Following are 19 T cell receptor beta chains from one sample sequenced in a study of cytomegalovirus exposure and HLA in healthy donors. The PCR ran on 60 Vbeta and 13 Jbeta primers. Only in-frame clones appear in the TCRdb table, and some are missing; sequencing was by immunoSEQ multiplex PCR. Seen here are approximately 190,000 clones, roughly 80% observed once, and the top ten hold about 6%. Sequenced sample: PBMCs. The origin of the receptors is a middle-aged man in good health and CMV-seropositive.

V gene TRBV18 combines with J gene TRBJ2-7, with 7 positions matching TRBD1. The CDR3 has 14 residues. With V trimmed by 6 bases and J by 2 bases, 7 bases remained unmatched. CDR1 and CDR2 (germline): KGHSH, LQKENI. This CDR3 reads CASSHRDRPYEQYF. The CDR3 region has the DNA TGTGCCAGCTCGCATAGGGACAGACCCTACGAGCAGTACTTC.

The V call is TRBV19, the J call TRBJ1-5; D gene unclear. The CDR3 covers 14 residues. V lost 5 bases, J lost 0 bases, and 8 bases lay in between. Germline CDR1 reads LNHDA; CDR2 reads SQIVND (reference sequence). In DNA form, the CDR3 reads TGTGCCAGTAGTCCCGGGTTTAGCAATCAGCCCCAGCATTTT. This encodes CASSPGFSNQPQHF.

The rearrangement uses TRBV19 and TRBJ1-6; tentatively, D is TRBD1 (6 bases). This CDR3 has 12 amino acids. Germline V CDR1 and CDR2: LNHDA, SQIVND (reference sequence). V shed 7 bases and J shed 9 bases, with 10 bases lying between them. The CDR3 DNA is TGTGCCAGTACCCTGGGGGCTTCACCCCTCCACTTT. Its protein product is CASTLGASPLHF.

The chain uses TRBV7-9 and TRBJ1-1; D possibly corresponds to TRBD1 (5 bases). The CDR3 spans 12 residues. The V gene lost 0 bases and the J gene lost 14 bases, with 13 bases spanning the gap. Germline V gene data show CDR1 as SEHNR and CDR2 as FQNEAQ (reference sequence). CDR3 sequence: CASSLAARAIFF. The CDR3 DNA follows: TGTGCCAGCAGCTTAGCGGCCAGGGCAATATTCTTT.

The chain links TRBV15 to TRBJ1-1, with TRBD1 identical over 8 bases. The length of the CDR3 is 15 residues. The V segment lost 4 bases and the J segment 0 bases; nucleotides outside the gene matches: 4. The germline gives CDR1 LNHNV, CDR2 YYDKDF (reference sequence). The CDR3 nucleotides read TGTGCCACCAGCACCGAGACAGGGGTGAACACTGAAGCTTTCTTT. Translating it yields CATSTETGVNTEAFF.

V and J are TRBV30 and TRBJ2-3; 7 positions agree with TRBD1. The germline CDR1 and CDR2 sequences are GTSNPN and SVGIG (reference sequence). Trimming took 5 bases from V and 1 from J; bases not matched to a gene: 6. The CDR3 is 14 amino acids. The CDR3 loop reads CAWVQGVGTDTQYF. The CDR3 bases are TGTGCCTGGGTTCAGGGGGTGGGCACAGATACGCAGTATTTT.

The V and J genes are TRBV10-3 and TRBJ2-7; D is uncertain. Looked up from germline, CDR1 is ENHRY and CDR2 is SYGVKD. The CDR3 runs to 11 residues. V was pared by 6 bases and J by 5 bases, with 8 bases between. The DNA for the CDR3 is TGTGCCATCAGCTCTCTACACGAGCAGTACTTC. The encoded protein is CAISSLHEQYF.

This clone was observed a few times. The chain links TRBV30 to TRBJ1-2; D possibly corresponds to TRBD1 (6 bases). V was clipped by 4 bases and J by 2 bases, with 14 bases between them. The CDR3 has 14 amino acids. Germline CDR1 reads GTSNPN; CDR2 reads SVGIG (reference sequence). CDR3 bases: TGTGCCTGGACGGGGTTAGACAGGAACTATGGCTACACCTTC. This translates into CAWTGLDRNYGYTF.

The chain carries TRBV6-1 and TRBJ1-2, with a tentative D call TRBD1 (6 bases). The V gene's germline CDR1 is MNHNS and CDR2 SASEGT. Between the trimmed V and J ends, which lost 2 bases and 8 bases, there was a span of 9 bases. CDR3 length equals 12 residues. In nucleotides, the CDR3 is TGTGCCAGCAGTGAAAGGGGGATGGGCTACACCTTC. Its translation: CASSERGMGYTF.

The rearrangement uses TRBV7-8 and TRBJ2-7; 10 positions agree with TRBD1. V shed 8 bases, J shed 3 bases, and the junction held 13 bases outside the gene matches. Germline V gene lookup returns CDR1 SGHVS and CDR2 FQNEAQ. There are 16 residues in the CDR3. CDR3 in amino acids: CASGGWGGQGIYEQYF. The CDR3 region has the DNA TGTGCCAGCGGAGGGTGGGGGGGACAGGGGATCTACGAGCAGTACTTC.

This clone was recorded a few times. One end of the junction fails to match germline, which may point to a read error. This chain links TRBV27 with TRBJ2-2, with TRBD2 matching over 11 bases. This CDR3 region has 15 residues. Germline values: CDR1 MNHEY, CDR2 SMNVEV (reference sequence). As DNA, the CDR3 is TGTGCCAGCAATTTAGCGGGGGGGCAAGACGGGGAGCTGTTTTTT. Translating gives CASNLAGGQDGELFF.

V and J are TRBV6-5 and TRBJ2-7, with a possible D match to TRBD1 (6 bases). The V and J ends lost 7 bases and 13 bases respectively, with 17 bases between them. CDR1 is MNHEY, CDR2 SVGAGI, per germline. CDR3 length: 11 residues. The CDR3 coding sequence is TGTGCCAGCACTCGATCCGGGACACATTACTTC. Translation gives CASTRSGTHYF.

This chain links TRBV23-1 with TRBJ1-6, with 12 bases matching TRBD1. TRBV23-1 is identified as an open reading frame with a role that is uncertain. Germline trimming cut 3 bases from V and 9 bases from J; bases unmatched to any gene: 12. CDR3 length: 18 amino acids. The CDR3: CASSQDSGTGGVFSPLHF. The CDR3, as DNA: TGCGCCAGCAGTCAGGACTCCGGGACAGGGGGCGTTTTTTCACCCCTCCACTTT.

CDR3 sequence (DNA): TGCGCCAGCACCATGGGACAGACAAAGAAAGAGACCCAGTACTTC. Protein: CASTMGQTKKETQYF. The chain carries TRBV5-1 and TRBJ2-5; 7 bases are shared with TRBD1. The V gene end was trimmed by 6 bases and the J gene end by 3 bases; junction bases not matched to a gene: 11. The CDR3 is 15 residues long. In germline, CDR1 is SGHRS, CDR2 YFSETQ.

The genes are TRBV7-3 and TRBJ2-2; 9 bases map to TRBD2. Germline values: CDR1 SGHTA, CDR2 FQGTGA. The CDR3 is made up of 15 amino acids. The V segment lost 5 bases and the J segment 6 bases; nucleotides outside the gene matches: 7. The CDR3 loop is CASSLGRGGAGELFF. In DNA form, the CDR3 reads TGTGCCAGCAGCCTTGGGCGGGGGGGCGCCGGGGAGCTGTTTTTT.

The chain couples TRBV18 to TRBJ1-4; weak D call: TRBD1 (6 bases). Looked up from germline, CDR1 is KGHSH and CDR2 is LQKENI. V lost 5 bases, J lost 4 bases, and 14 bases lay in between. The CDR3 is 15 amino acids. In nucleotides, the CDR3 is TGTGCCAGCTCATCGTTAGGGACAAGTAATGAAAAACTGTTTTTT. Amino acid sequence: CASSSLGTSNEKLFF.

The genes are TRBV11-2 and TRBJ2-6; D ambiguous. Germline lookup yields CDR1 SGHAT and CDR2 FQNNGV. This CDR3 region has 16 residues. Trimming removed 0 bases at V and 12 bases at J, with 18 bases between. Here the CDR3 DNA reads TGTGCCAGCAGCTTAGATCCCATCCGTCCTAGGAGCGTCCTGACTTTC. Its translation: CASSLDPIRPRSVLTF. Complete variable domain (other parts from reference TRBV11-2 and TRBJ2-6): EAGVAQSPRYKIIEKRQSVAFWCNPISGHATLYWYQQILGQGPKLLIQFQNNGVVDDSQLPKDRFSAERLKGVDSTLKIQPAKLEDSAVYLCASSLDPIRPRSVLTFGAGSRLTVL.

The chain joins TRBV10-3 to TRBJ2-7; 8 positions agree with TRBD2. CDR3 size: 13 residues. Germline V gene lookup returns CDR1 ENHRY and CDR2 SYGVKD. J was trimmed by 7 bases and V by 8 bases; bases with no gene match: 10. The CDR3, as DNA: TGTGCCATCCACGCCCGGGGGGGCGGGGAGCAGTACTTC. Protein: CAIHARGGGEQYF.

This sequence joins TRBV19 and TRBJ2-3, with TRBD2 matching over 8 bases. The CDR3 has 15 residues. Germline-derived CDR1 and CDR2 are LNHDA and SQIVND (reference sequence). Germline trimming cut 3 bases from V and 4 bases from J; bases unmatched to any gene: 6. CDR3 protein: CASSIVPGGADTQYF. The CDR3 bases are TGTGCCAGTAGTATCGTCCCGGGAGGGGCAGATACGCAGTATTTT.